This T cell receptor beta chain derives from a study of cytomegalovirus exposure and HLA in healthy donors. Study-wide points: Highly shared sequence variants in one cluster were likely a sequencing artifact. TCR beta sequences reportedly predicted most subjects' HLA-A and HLA-B alleles accurately. In terms of immune exposure information, only CMV serostatus was available.

PCR amplification relied on 60 Vbeta primers (plus 13 Jbeta primers). The assay was immunoSEQ multiplex PCR, and TCRdb's table has in-frame clones only and misses some. The table includes around 100,000 clones, around four fifths detected once. About this clone itself: The antigen is not known.

The CDR3 runs 13 residues. Germline lookup yields CDR1 MNHEY and CDR2 SVGAGI. Trimming shortened V by 7 bases and J by 3 bases, and 13 bases separated the two germline ends. Sequenced input: PBMCs. This receptor was taken from a female donor in good health and CMV-seropositive. The chain has TRBV6-5 and TRBJ2-7, with a tentative D call TRBD1 (5 bases). The CDR3 coding sequence is TGTGCCAGCACCTACGGACAAGGCTACGAGCAGTACTTC. Its protein is CASTYGQGYEQYF.